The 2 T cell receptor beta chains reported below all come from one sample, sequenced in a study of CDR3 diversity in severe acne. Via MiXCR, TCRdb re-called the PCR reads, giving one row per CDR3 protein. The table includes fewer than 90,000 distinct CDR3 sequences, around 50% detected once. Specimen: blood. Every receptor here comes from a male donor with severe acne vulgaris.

CDR3 region: CAISDQIAHEQYF. CDR3 nucleotides: TGTGCCATCAGTGATCAGATAGCGCACGAGCAGTACTTC. This chain connects TRBV10-3 to TRBJ2-7, with D maybe TRBD2 (5 bases). Germline V gene lookup returns CDR1 ENHRY and CDR2 SYGVKD. The CDR3 loop spans 13 amino acids. V shed 3 bases and J shed 5 bases, with 11 bases lying between them.

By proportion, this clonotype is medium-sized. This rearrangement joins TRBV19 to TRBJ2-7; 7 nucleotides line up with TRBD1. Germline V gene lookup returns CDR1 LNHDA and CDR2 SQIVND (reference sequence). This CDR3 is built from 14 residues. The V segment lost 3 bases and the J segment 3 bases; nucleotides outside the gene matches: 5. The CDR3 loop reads CASSMGDSRYEQYF. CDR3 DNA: TGTGCCAGTAGTATGGGGGACAGCCGCTACGAGCAGTACTTC. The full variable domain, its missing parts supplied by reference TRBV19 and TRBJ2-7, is DGGITQSPKYLFRKEGQNVTLSCEQNLNHDAMYWYRQDPGQGLRLIYYSQIVNDFQKGDIAEGYSVSREKKESFPLTVTSAQKNPTAFYLCASSMGDSRYEQYFGPGTRLTVT.